The present TCR beta chain was sequenced within a study of T cells after yellow fever vaccination. This clonotype was recorded at least ten times. A single record per CDR3 protein comes from TCRdb applying MiXCR to the 5' RACE reads. The sample has 300,000 to 400,000 distinct CDR3 sequences; more than 8.5% are singletons. CDR1 is MNHNS and CDR2 is SASEGT in the germline V gene. J lost 3 bases, V lost 6 bases, and 1 base had no gene match. CDR3 length: 12 amino acids. The source was PBMCs, collected on the day of the first yellow fever vaccination. The chain combines TRBV6-1 with TRBJ1-1; 7 bases are shared with TRBD1. This TCR derives from a man younger than 30 who received the YFV17D yellow fever vaccine. CDR3 amino acids: CASSDRDTEAFF. CDR3 coding DNA: TGTGCCAGCAGCGACAGGGACACTGAAGCTTTCTTT.